The T cell receptor (beta chain) under discussion was sequenced for a study of Ad26.COV2.S vaccination and SARS-CoV-2 variants. As for the study in general: The authors gave Ad26.COV2.S intramuscularly, either once or twice 56 days apart. Study results and caveats: Vaccinees showed greater spike-specific TCR breadth than placebo recipients.

The treatment: some 20 received Ad26.COV2.S at low or high dose, single or two shots; several received placebo; per-sample allocation not given. On day 63 after the first injection, vaccine and placebo recipients gave samples. Based in Boston, the donor was an adult of 18-55 years. This CDR3 is 15 amino acids long. CDR1 is LGHDT, CDR2 YNNKEL, per germline (reference sequence). V was trimmed by 0 bases and J by 9 bases, leaving 17 bases between them. For this clone: Its antigen is not known.

Only in-frame clones appear in the TCRdb table, and some are missing; sequencing was by immunoSEQ multiplex PCR. Among about 680,000 clones listed, 70% to 90% were seen once. The sequencing here drew on peripheral blood, taken in a trial of Ad26.COV2.S vaccine versus placebo. The chain recombines TRBV3-1 (or the pseudogene TRBV3-2) with TRBJ2-5, with D possibly TRBD1 on 6 matching bases. The TCR sequence derives from a person between 18 and 60 years old who received the Ad26.COV2.S COVID-19 vaccine or a placebo. The CDR3 DNA reads TGTGCCAGCAGCCAAGATCAGCGGCCGCCAGGGGCCCAGTACTTC. It translates to CASSQDQRPPGAQYF.